These 21 T cell receptor beta chains were all obtained from the same sample, sequenced in a study of shared clonotypes between healthy human individuals. Data came from immunoSEQ multiplex PCR; TCRdb stores just in-frame clones and leaves some out. The data show about 2.1 million clones, 93% seen once. Naive CD8 cells lacked CD45RO and underwent positive selection for CCR7, leaving out terminally differentiated effector memory CD45RA+ cells. Sample: naive CD8+ T cells from PBMCs. These receptors were taken from a man aged 18 to 30 in good health. Some clones in this sample may be carry-over from other donors' samples.

This clone was recorded only once. This chain links TRBV30 with TRBJ1-1, with D unresolved. Trimming took off 7 bases at V and 1 base at J, with 10 bases between the two ends. The CDR3 extends over 12 amino acids. Per the germline V gene, CDR1 is GTSNPN and CDR2 is SVGIG (reference sequence). The CDR3 coding sequence is TGTGCCTCAAAGCCCCGGAACACTGAAGCTTTCTTT. It translates to CASKPRNTEAFF.

The chain recombines TRBV19 with TRBJ2-1; D not resolved. There are 13 residues in the CDR3. The germline V and J ends were trimmed by 1 base and 7 bases, with 8 bases remaining between them. CDR1 LNHDA and CDR2 SQIVND come from the germline V gene (reference sequence). The CDR3 sequence is CASSIVSPNEQFF. The CDR3 DNA reads as TGTGCCAGTAGTATAGTTTCCCCGAATGAGCAGTTCTTC.

This rearrangement joins TRBV4-1 to TRBJ2-2; D perhaps matches TRBD2 (6 bases). V was trimmed by 1 base and J by 4 bases, leaving 19 bases between them. CDR1 is MGHRA, CDR2 YSYEKL, per germline. The CDR3 is 18 amino acids. The chain's CDR3 is CASSQVGGPGSGTGELFF. CDR3 DNA: TGCGCCAGCAGCCAAGTGGGGGGACCGGGGTCGGGCACCGGGGAGCTGTTTTTT.

The chain employs TRBV6-5 and TRBJ2-5; TRBD1 aligns across 8 bases. This CDR3 has 15 residues. Germline V gene lookup returns CDR1 MNHEY and CDR2 SVGAGI. The V and J ends lost 5 bases and 5 bases, in that order; junction bases with no gene match: 10. The CDR3 loop reads CASSGSGGAGETQYF. Here the CDR3 DNA reads TGTGCCAGCAGTGGCTCAGGGGGCGCGGGGGAGACCCAGTACTTC.

Details on this clone: Other nucleotide sequences from this sample produce the same CDR3. The chain couples TRBV19 to TRBJ1-5; 8 bases align to TRBD1. Germline V lookup: CDR1 LNHDA, CDR2 SQIVND (reference sequence). After removal of 6 bases from V and 4 bases from J, the junction contained 5 bases not matched to a gene. This CDR3 comprises 14 residues. The CDR3 DNA is TGTGCCAGTAGGGACAGGGATGGAAATCAGCCCCAGCATTTT. This encodes CASRDRDGNQPQHF.

V gene TRBV27 combines with J gene TRBJ1-5; D uncertain. Germline-derived CDR1 and CDR2 are MNHEY and SMNVEV (reference sequence). This CDR3 comprises 15 residues. Trimming removed 5 bases at V and 1 base at J, with 12 bases between. CDR3 loop: CASSPHLSSNQPQHF. The CDR3 nucleotides read TGTGCCAGCAGTCCCCACCTATCAAGCAATCAGCCCCAGCATTTT.

For this clone: Within the sample, other DNA sequences also encode this same CDR3. The V gene is TRBV27, the J gene TRBJ1-2; D is uncertain. The V gene lost 2 bases and the J gene lost 5 bases, with 9 bases spanning the gap. The germline V gene encodes CDR1 MNHEY and CDR2 SMNVEV (reference sequence). This CDR3 has 13 amino acids. CDR3 sequence (DNA): TGTGCCAGCAGTTTACGCCTAGGATATGGCTACACCTTC. Amino acid sequence: CASSLRLGYGYTF.

The chain recombines TRBV27 with TRBJ1-1; TRBD1 is a possible D gene (6 bases). CDR1 and CDR2 from the germline V gene are MNHEY and SMNVEV (reference sequence). V was clipped by 6 bases and J by 0 bases, with 17 bases between them. CDR3 length: 16 residues. CDR3 in amino acids: CASSPFSGALNTEAFF. The CDR3 DNA sequence: TGTGCCAGCAGCCCCTTTTCAGGGGCCTTGAACACTGAAGCTTTCTTT.

This clone came up many times. The chain recombines TRBV7-9 with TRBJ2-1, with 13 bases fitting TRBD2. Germline loops: CDR1 SEHNR, CDR2 FQNEAQ (reference sequence). CDR3 length: 16 amino acids. The V segment lost 3 bases and the J segment 5 bases; nucleotides outside the gene matches: 4. CDR3 DNA: TGTGCCAGCAGCTTCCGACTAGCGGGAGGTAACAATGAGCAGTTCTTC. Translated, it gives CASSFRLAGGNNEQFF.

This sequence joins TRBV11-2 and TRBJ1-4, with unresolved D. The V gene lost 5 bases and the J gene lost 0 bases, with 7 bases spanning the gap. Germline V gene sequence: CDR1 SGHAT, CDR2 FQNNGV. The CDR3 spans 14 residues. CDR3 DNA: TGTGCCAGCAGCACTCTCGCAACTAATGAAAAACTGTTTTTT. It translates to CASSTLATNEKLFF.

The rearrangement links TRBV5-1 to TRBJ2-7; D is unresolved. This CDR3 contains 13 residues. Per the germline V gene, CDR1 is SGHRS and CDR2 is YFSETQ. The V end was cut by 0 bases, the J end by 9 bases, with 13 bases between. DNA of the CDR3: TGCGCCAGCAGCTTGGTGCCTGCGAACGGGCAGTACTTC. Translation gives CASSLVPANGQYF.

Concerning this clone itself: The sample contains more than one DNA sequence encoding this CDR3. V usage is TRBV7-6 and J usage is TRBJ1-5, with unresolved D. V dropped 1 base and J dropped 0 bases, with 7 bases sitting between them. This CDR3 is built from 15 residues. CDR1 is SGHVS and CDR2 is FNYEAQ in the germline V gene. CDR3 in amino acids: CASSLEWGSNQPQHF. CDR3 sequence (DNA): TGTGCCAGCAGCTTAGAGTGGGGTAGCAATCAGCCCCAGCATTTT.

Concerning this clone: One end of the junction fails to match germline, which may point to a read error. The CDR3 sequence: CATSTRVPGNNGYTF. CDR3 coding DNA: TGTGCCACCAGCACAAGAGTGCCGGGTAACAATGGCTACACCTTC. The gene calls are TRBV15 and TRBJ1-2; D gene ambiguous. In germline, CDR1 is LNHNV, CDR2 YYDKDF (reference sequence). The CDR3 is 15 residues long.

This chain joins TRBV19 and TRBJ1-2; a possible D gene is TRBD1 (5 bases). The CDR3 has 15 amino acids. Between the trimmed V and J ends, which lost 3 bases and 4 bases, there was a span of 15 bases. Germline V gene lookup returns CDR1 LNHDA and CDR2 SQIVND (reference sequence). CDR3 bases: TGTGCCAGTAGTATTCCCCGGGGACCCATCTATGGCTACACCTTC. Amino acid sequence: CASSIPRGPIYGYTF.

This clone was picked up a small number of times. The chain uses TRBV9 and TRBJ1-1; maybe TRBD1 (5 bases). The germline CDR1 and CDR2 sequences are SGDLS and YYNGEE. The length of the CDR3 is 13 residues. Deletions cut 5 bases from V and 2 bases from J, with 10 bases between. CDR3 protein: CASSHTGNTEAFF. The CDR3 DNA is TGTGCCAGCAGTCATACAGGCAACACTGAAGCTTTCTTT.

This chain joins TRBV11-2 and TRBJ2-6; 7 nucleotides agree with TRBD1. The CDR3 contains 17 residues. Germline values: CDR1 SGHAT, CDR2 FQNNGV. The V segment lost 3 bases and the J segment 4 bases; nucleotides outside the gene matches: 9. For the CDR3, the DNA is TGTGCCAGCAGCTTGGTTCAGACAGGGTTCGGGGCCAACGTCCTGACTTTC. Translation: CASSLVQTGFGANVLTF.

CDR3 residues: CASSLGPFLEAFF. In DNA form, the CDR3 reads TGTGCCAGCAGTTTAGGACCGTTTCTTGAAGCTTTCTTT. This chain links TRBV27 with TRBJ1-1, with no clear D. Germline V CDR1 and CDR2: MNHEY, SMNVEV (reference sequence). V shed 2 bases and J shed 7 bases, with 11 bases lying between them. The CDR3 consists of 13 residues.

V is TRBV27 and J is TRBJ2-7; D gene uncertain. Trimming pared 4 bases from V and 0 bases from J, leaving 16 bases between. The CDR3 runs 16 residues. Germline V gene sequence: CDR1 MNHEY, CDR2 SMNVEV (reference sequence). CDR3 sequence: CASSSPRAGFSYEQYF. The CDR3 DNA sequence: TGTGCCAGCAGTTCGCCGAGAGCAGGTTTCTCCTACGAGCAGTACTTC.

The DNA of the CDR3 is TGTGCCAGCAGCCCCGTCGTTAGCGGCACAGATACGCAGTATTTT. As protein: CASSPVVSGTDTQYF. The gene calls are TRBV11-2 and TRBJ2-3; perhaps TRBD2 as D (5 bases). The CDR3 covers 15 residues. The germline V gene encodes CDR1 SGHAT and CDR2 FQNNGV. Trimming removed 5 bases at V and 1 base at J, with 13 bases between.

The CDR3 DNA reads TGTGCCAGTAGAATGCGCCGACAGGGCCCTAATCAGCCCCAGCATTTT. As protein: CASRMRRQGPNQPQHF. The rearrangement links TRBV19 to TRBJ1-5, with 7 bases identical to TRBD1. V lost 6 bases, J lost 4 bases, and 12 bases stayed unmatched. Germline loops: CDR1 LNHDA, CDR2 SQIVND (reference sequence). This CDR3 has 16 residues.

The gene calls are TRBV4-1 and TRBJ1-4; the D is unclear. V shed 1 base and J shed 5 bases, with 8 bases lying between them. Germline loops: CDR1 MGHRA, CDR2 YSYEKL. This CDR3 has 14 residues. The CDR3 reads CASSQVFQNEKLFF. The DNA of the CDR3 is TGCGCCAGCAGCCAAGTATTCCAGAATGAAAAACTGTTTTTT.